Presented here are 14 T cell receptor beta chains from one specimen sequenced in a study of CD8+CD57+ T cells in acquired aplastic anemia. Selection for sequencing was limited to patients who had shown CD8+CD57+ cell expansion by flow cytometry. Genomic DNA served as template for TCR beta VDJ and CDR3 profiling. Each CDR3 protein is one row after TCRdb ran MiXCR on the reads. Found here are 130,000 or so distinct CDR3 sequences, approximately 50% of them singletons; the top ten hold around 27%. Sequencing was performed on sorted CD4+, CD8+, or CD8+CD57+ T cells (not recorded which) from PBMCs. Receptors originate from a human donor with aplastic anemia.

The rearrangement uses TRBV20-1 and TRBJ2-5; 10 bases are a match to TRBD2. V was clipped by 6 bases and J by 1 base; unmatched bases: 8. Germline V CDR1 and CDR2: DFQATT, SNEGSKA (reference sequence). The CDR3 covers 15 residues. As DNA, the CDR3 is TGCAGTGCCAAAACAGCGGGGGGGCTCCAAGAGACCCAGTACTTC. As protein: CSAKTAGGLQETQYF.

This clonotype was recorded once. The rearrangement joins TRBV7-9 to TRBJ1-6; no firm D call. Trimming shortened V by 5 bases and J by 11 bases, and 7 bases separated the two germline ends. Germline-derived CDR1 and CDR2 are SEHNR and FQNEAQ (reference sequence). This CDR3 is built from 11 residues. In DNA, the CDR3 is TGTGCCAGCAGCGCCGGGGCACCCCTCCACTTT. It translates to CASSAGAPLHF.

The rearrangement joins TRBV2 to TRBJ1-2; 7 bases line up with TRBD1. The CDR3 totals 15 residues. The junction had 4 bases not matched to a gene; V was cut back by 2 bases and J by 1 base. Germline CDR1 SNHLY, CDR2 FYNNEI. The CDR3 loop reads CASSEQGTDNYGYTF. The DNA for the CDR3 is TGTGCCAGCAGTGAACAGGGGACAGATAACTATGGCTACACCTTC.

The chain uses TRBV15 and TRBJ2-7; possible D gene TRBD2, 5 bases. The V gene lost 2 bases and the J gene lost 3 bases, with 11 bases spanning the gap. CDR1 is LNHNV and CDR2 is YYDKDF in the germline V gene (reference sequence). The CDR3 extends over 14 amino acids. CDR3 protein: CATSRKGVGYEQYF. In DNA form, the CDR3 reads TGTGCCACCAGCAGAAAGGGAGTAGGCTACGAGCAGTACTTC.

This clonotype was seen at least ten times. The rearrangement joins TRBV6-5 to TRBJ1-5; D unclear. V was shortened by 2 bases and J by 8 bases, with 19 bases between the two germline ends. Germline V gene lookup returns CDR1 MNHEY and CDR2 SVGAGI. The CDR3 sequence is 16 residues long. The CDR3 protein is CASSYRLRSIGEPQHF. CDR3 nucleotide sequence: TGTGCCAGCAGTTACAGGTTGCGGAGTATCGGTGAGCCCCAGCATTTT.

V is TRBV20-1 and J is TRBJ2-3; 10 nucleotides line up with TRBD2. CDR1 and CDR2 (germline): DFQATT, SNEGSKA (reference sequence). This CDR3 spans 19 amino acids. V was pared by 0 bases and J by 0 bases, with 12 bases of the junction left unmatched. For the CDR3, the DNA is TGCAGTGCTAGAGACCTACTAGCGGGGACCGCTTCTAGCACAGATACGCAGTATTTT. Translating gives CSARDLLAGTASSTDTQYF.

This chain uses TRBV7-4 with TRBJ2-1; D tentatively reads TRBD1 or TRBD2 (5 bases each). Germline CDR1 and CDR2: SGHVT and SQSDAQ. V was shortened by 6 bases and J by 7 bases, with 13 bases between the two germline ends. The CDR3 runs 13 residues. The CDR3 DNA follows: TGTGCCAGCAGTTACGGGGCAGAGAATGAGCAGTTCTTC. The encoded protein is CASSYGAENEQFF.

This sequence joins TRBV24-1 and TRBJ2-3; 9 bases agree with TRBD1. Germline V gene data show CDR1 as KGHDR and CDR2 as SFDVKD. The CDR3 runs 15 residues. Unmatched junction bases numbered 5, after V lost 7 bases and J lost 1 base. CDR3 in DNA: TGTGCCACCAGGACAGGGGGTTTGGGCACAGATACGCAGTATTTT. As protein: CATRTGGLGTDTQYF.

V and J are TRBV2 and TRBJ1-6, with D hard to call. The V end lost 6 bases, the J end lost 8 bases, and 11 bases lay between the germline ends. CDR1 is SNHLY, CDR2 FYNNEI, per germline. CDR3 size: 13 residues. CDR3 protein: CASRPPRDSPLHF. CDR3 coding DNA: TGTGCCAGCAGGCCTCCCCGGGATTCACCCCTCCACTTT.

This clonotype appeared once. The chain combines TRBV6-7 with TRBJ2-1, with D maybe TRBD2 (6 bases). TRBV6-7 is given ORF status, its function remaining uncertain. Trimming stripped 0 bases from V and 4 bases from J, with 13 bases between. The CDR3 contains 16 residues. In nucleotides, the CDR3 is TGTGCCAGCAGTTACTCGGGGGGTGTGTCTTACAATGAGCAGTTCTTC. Translation: CASSYSGGVSYNEQFF.

V usage is TRBV20-1 and J usage is TRBJ1-2; D ambiguous. The V gene's germline CDR1 is DFQATT and CDR2 SNEGSKA (reference sequence). This CDR3 has 14 amino acids. V was clipped by 0 bases and J by 8 bases, with 16 bases between them. The CDR3 loop reads CSARDLAALGGYTF. In nucleotides, the CDR3 is TGCAGTGCTAGAGATCTGGCAGCCTTGGGGGGCTACACCTTC.

The gene calls are TRBV25-1 and TRBJ1-2; D possibly corresponds to TRBD1 (5 bases). The V gene lost 2 bases and the J gene lost 8 bases, with 9 bases spanning the gap. Germline lookup yields CDR1 MGHDK and CDR2 SYGVNS. CDR3 length equals 12 residues. Written as DNA, the CDR3 is TGTGCCAGCAGTGAAGGATGGGGGGGCTACACCTTC. Protein product: CASSEGWGGYTF.

This sequence joins TRBV2 and TRBJ1-5; D unresolved. V shed 5 bases and J shed 6 bases, with 11 bases lying between them. Looked up from germline, CDR1 is SNHLY and CDR2 is FYNNEI. CDR3 size: 13 residues. CDR3 residues: CASSPLLSQPQHF. CDR3 sequence (DNA): TGTGCCAGCAGTCCCCTTTTGAGTCAGCCCCAGCATTTT.

This clonotype appeared once. The chain is built from TRBV20-1 and TRBJ2-3, with 9 bases matching TRBD2. J was trimmed by 5 bases and V by 7 bases; bases with no gene match: 10. Germline CDR1 DFQATT, CDR2 SNEGSKA (reference sequence). The CDR3 contains 14 residues. CDR3 DNA: TGCAGTGTAAGGGGCGGGAGGGCCGTAGATACGCAGTATTTT. It codes for CSVRGGRAVDTQYF.